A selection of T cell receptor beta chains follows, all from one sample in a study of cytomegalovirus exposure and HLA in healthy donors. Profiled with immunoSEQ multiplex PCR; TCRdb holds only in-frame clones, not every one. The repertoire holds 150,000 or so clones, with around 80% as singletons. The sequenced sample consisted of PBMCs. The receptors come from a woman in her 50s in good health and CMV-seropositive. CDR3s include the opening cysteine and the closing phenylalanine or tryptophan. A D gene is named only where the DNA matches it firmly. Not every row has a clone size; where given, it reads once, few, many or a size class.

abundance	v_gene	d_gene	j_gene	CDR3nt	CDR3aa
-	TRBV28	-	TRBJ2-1	TGTGCCAGCACCCCCGGGACAAGTTCCATGAATGAGCAGTTCTTC	CASTPGTSSMNEQFF
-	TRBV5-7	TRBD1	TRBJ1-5	TGTGCCAGCAGCCGAAAAAGCCCTCAGGGGGCGCGGGTTCAGCCCCAGCATTTT	CASSRKSPQGARVQPQHF
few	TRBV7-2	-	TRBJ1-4	TGTGCCAGCAGCCGACGCGGGGGGGTGCAACTGTTTTTT	CASSRRGGVQLFF
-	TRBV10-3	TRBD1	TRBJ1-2	TGTGCCATCAGTGAGTCTCAAAAGCAGGGGGCCGTCTATGGCTACACCTTC	CAISESQKQGAVYGYTF
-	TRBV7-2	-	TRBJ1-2	TGTGCCAGCAGCTTTCGGACAGCCCCTAACTATGGCTACACCTTC	CASSFRTAPNYGYTF
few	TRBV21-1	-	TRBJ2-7	TGTGCCAGCAGCCTCCGGGGACAGGGGGTTAGCTCCTACGAGCAGTACTTC	CASSLRGQGVSSYEQYF
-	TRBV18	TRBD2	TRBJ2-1	TGTGCCAGCTCACCGCTCGGGGGGGTGGACAATGAGCAGTTCTTC	CASSPLGGVDNEQFF
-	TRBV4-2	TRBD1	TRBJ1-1	TGTGCCAGCAGAGACAGGGGGGGGACTGAAGCTTTCTTT	CASRDRGGTEAFF
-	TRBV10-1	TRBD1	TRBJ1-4	TGCGCCAGCAGTGAGTCAGGGGGCGCGGAAAAACTGTTTTTT	CASSESGGAEKLFF
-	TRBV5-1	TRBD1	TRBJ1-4	TGCGCCAGCAGTTCTCAAAGAGAGACAGGGGGGAAAAAACTGTTTTTT	CASSSQRETGGKKLFF
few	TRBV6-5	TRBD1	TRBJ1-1	TGTGCCAGCAGACTACAGGGGAGGTACACTGAAGCTTTCTTT	CASRLQGRYTEAFF
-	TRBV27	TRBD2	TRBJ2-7	TGTGCCAGCTCGATAGCTTGGATTAGCGGGAGTCCCAACGAGCAGTACTTC	CASSIAWISGSPNEQYF
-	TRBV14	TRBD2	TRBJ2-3	TGTGCCAGCAGCCTGGGAGGGACAGATACGCAGTATTTT	CASSLGGTDTQYF
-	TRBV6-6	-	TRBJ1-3	TGTGCCAGCAGTTACACCGACAGACCTAACACCATATATTTT	CASSYTDRPNTIYF
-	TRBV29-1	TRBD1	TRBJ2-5	TGCAGCGTGGGGGACAGGGCCGAAGAGACCCAGTACTTC	CSVGDRAEETQYF
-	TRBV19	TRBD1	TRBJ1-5	TGTGCCAGTAGTATTGACAGGGTGAATCAGCCCCAGCATTTT	CASSIDRVNQPQHF
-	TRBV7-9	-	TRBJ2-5	TGTGCCAGCAGCCCTGGCGGACATCCCATCGTGGAGACCCAGTACTTC	CASSPGGHPIVETQYF
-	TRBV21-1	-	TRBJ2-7	TGTGCCAGCAGCGTAAGGGGGAGCGGGAGGACCTCCTACGAGCAGTACTTC	CASSVRGSGRTSYEQYF
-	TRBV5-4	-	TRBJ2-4	TGTGCCAGCAGCTTGGCCGGGGGACTAGCCAAAAACATTCAGTACTTC	CASSLAGGLAKNIQYF
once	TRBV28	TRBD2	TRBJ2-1	TGTGCCAGCAGTGGACTAGCGGAAGCCTACAATGAGCAGTTCTTC	CASSGLAEAYNEQFF
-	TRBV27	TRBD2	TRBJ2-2	TGTGCCAGCAGTTTATTCAGCGGGAGGCAGGAGGAGCTGTTTTTT	CASSLFSGRQEELFF
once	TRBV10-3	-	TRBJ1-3	TGTGCCATCAGAAGCTCAGGGCCTGGAAACACCATATATTTT	CAIRSSGPGNTIYF
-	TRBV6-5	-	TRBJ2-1	TGTGCTCTTGGGGGCGATGAGCAGTTCTTC	CALGGDEQFF
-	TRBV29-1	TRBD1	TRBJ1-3	TGCAGCGCCCGGACCCGGGACAGCTCCGGAAACACCATATATTTT	CSARTRDSSGNTIYF
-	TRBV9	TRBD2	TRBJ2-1	TGTGCCAGCAGCGTAGCAGCCCGGGGACTAGCGGGGAATGAGCAGTTCTTC	CASSVAARGLAGNEQFF
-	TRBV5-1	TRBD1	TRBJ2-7	TGCGCCAGCAGCTTGGGGGGGGCCAGGGGGCGCAACGAGCAGTACTTC	CASSLGGARGRNEQYF
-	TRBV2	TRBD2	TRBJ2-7	TGTGCCAGCAGCGTCGGGACTAGCCGGTCCTACGAGCAGTACTTC	CASSVGTSRSYEQYF
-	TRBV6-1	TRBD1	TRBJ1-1	TGTGCCAGCACCCTAACAGGGGCCAACACTGAAGCTTTCTTT	CASTLTGANTEAFF
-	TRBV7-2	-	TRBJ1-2	TGTGCCAGCAGCCTTCTCGATGAGTCATTGAGCTACACCTTC	CASSLLDESLSYTF
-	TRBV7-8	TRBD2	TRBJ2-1	TGTGCCAGCAGCCGAGTCGGCGGGGGTGCCTACAATGAGCAGTTCTTC	CASSRVGGGAYNEQFF
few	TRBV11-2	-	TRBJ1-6	TGTGCCAGCAGCTTAGTTGCCGGGGAGAATTCACCCCTCCACTTT	CASSLVAGENSPLHF
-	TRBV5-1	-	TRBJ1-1	TGCGCCAGCAGCGGTGGGACACTGAACACTGAAGCTTTCTTT	CASSGGTLNTEAFF
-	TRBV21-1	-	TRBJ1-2	TGTGCCAGCAGCACCTGGGCCCCACCCCGGGGCTACACCTTC	CASSTWAPPRGYTF
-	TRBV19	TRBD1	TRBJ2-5	TGTGCCAGTAGTTCGGGACAGGAAGAGACCCAGTACTTC	CASSSGQEETQYF
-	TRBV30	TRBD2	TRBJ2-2	TGTGCCGGTGGGGCGGGACTACGCACCGGGGAGCTGTTTTTT	CAGGAGLRTGELFF
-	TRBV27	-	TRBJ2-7	TGTGCCAGCAGTTTATCAGGACTGAGCTCCTACGAGCAGTACTTC	CASSLSGLSSYEQYF
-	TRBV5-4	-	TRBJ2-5	TGTGCCAGCAGCTTCCCCGGGGGCCAAGAGACCCAGTACTTC	CASSFPGGQETQYF
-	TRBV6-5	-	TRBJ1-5	TGTGCCAGCAGTTCCTCAGGTGGGGGGAGAGCCCAGCATTTT	CASSSSGGGRAQHF
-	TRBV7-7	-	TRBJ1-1	TGTGCTAGCAGCGCCGACAGGAACACTGAAGCTTTCTTT	CASSADRNTEAFF
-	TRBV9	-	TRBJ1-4	TGTGCCAGCAGCCCCGGCGTACAGGGAGCTAATGAAAAACTGTTTTTT	CASSPGVQGANEKLFF
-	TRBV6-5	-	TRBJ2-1	TGTGCCAGCAGTTACGCCTTGGAGGACAATGAGCAGTTCTTC	CASSYALEDNEQFF
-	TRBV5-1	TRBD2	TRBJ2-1	TGCGCCAGCAGCCCGGGACTAGCGGGAGTGGGTGAGCAGTTCTTC	CASSPGLAGVGEQFF
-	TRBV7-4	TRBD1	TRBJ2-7	TGTGCCAGCAGCTTGTCCGTGACAGGGAACTACGAGCAGTACTTC	CASSLSVTGNYEQYF
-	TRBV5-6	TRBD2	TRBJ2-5	TGTGCCAGCAGCTTGCAAGGACTAGCGGGAATGAAGACCCAGTACTTC	CASSLQGLAGMKTQYF
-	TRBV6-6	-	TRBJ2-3	TGTGCCAGCAGTGTCGGCCAGCGGTTAGACACAGATACGCAGTATTTT	CASSVGQRLDTDTQYF
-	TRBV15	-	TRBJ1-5	TGTGCCACCAGCAGAGAATCTGGGGCCAATCAGCCCCAGCATTTT	CATSRESGANQPQHF
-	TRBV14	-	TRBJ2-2	TGTGCCAGCAGCCAAGATCCGTCGAGGGGGGAGCTGTTTTTT	CASSQDPSRGELFF
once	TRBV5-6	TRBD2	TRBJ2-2	TGTGCCAGCAGCTTAGGCCTAGCGGGAGGTAGGGAGCTGTTTTTT	CASSLGLAGGRELFF
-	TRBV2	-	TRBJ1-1	TGTGCCAGCAGTCCCTCAGGTGAAGCTTTCTTT	CASSPSGEAFF
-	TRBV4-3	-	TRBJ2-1	TGCGCCAGCAGCCAAGATTTTGCTAGGAGCAATGAGCAGTTCTTC	CASSQDFARSNEQFF
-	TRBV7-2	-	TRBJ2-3	TGTGCCAGCAGGCGTAGACTAGACACAGATACGCAGTATTTT	CASRRRLDTDTQYF
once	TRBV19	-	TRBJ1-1	TGTGCCAGCACCCCGTTTTTCCGGTCGAGCGGGAACACTGAAGCTTTCTTT	CASTPFFRSSGNTEAFF
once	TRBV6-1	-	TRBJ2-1	TGTGCCAGCAGTGGCCAGGGACATTTCGCCTACAATGAGCAGTTCTTC	CASSGQGHFAYNEQFF
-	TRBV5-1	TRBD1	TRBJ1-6	TGCGCCAGCAGCCAGGAGATACAGGGGGCGTCCTATAATTCACCCCTCCACTTT	CASSQEIQGASYNSPLHF
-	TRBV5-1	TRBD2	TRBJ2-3	TGCGCCAGCAGCCCCGAACCGGGACTAGCGGTCACAGATACGCAGTATTTT	CASSPEPGLAVTDTQYF
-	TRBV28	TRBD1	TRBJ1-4	TGTGCCAGCAGTCCCGGAGGGGGCCCGACTAATGAAAAACTGTTTTTT	CASSPGGGPTNEKLFF
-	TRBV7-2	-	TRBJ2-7	TGTGCCAGCAGCTTTAGCCTCTTCACAGGGTACGTCTCCTACGAGCAGTACTTC	CASSFSLFTGYVSYEQYF